The 14 T cell receptor beta chains below come from one sample, sequenced in a study of OX40 agonist ivuxolimab in advanced cancers. Clones were sequenced by immunoSEQ multiplex PCR, and TCRdb holds only the in-frame ones, with some missing. The sample includes about 47,000 clones, around 88% of them seen just once. The sequencing here drew on CD4+ or CD8+ T cells sorted from blood, taken in a trial of the OX40 agonist ivuxolimab. The receptors here all came from an adult with an advanced solid tumor such as melanoma, head and neck, liver or kidney cancer.

This clone was recorded a few times. The genes are TRBV7-3 and TRBJ1-1; 8 positions agree with TRBD1. Germline CDR1 and CDR2: SGHTA and FQGTGA. The CDR3 loop spans 14 amino acids. The junction had 2 bases not matched to a gene; V was cut back by 4 bases and J by 1 base. The CDR3, as DNA: TGTGCCAGCAGCTCAGGGGGCTCGAACACTGAAGCTTTCTTT. It specifies CASSSGGSNTEAFF.

The chain joins TRBV18 to TRBJ1-4; D gene uncertain. The V gene's germline CDR1 is KGHSH and CDR2 LQKENI. The CDR3 spans 13 residues. V lost 3 bases and J 5 bases, leaving 7 bases between the germline ends. CDR3 in DNA: TGTGCCAGCTCACCTGGTACGAATGAAAAACTGTTTTTT. This encodes CASSPGTNEKLFF.

This sequence joins TRBV11-2 and TRBJ2-7; possibly TRBD2 for D (6 bases). V lost 5 bases and J lost 2, with 13 bases in between. Germline V lookup: CDR1 SGHAT, CDR2 FQNNGV. The CDR3 spans 14 residues. The CDR3 DNA follows: TGTGCCAGCAGCCCCTCGGGGGTTACCTACGAGCAGTACTTC. Protein sequence: CASSPSGVTYEQYF.

The chain has TRBV4-1 and TRBJ1-5, with D unresolved. Germline values: CDR1 MGHRA, CDR2 YSYEKL. V was pared by 1 base and J by 0 bases, with 4 bases between. The CDR3 sequence is 14 residues long. CDR3 amino acids: CASSQAYSNQPQHF. In DNA form, the CDR3 reads TGCGCCAGCAGCCAAGCCTATAGCAATCAGCCCCAGCATTTT.

V gene TRBV18 combines with J gene TRBJ2-1; unclear D gene. Germline V gene lookup returns CDR1 KGHSH and CDR2 LQKENI. V lost 5 bases to trimming and J lost 10 bases, with 12 bases between them. This CDR3 contains 12 residues. The CDR3 DNA reads TGTGCCAGCTCATCCTCTAGTGACGAGCAGTTCTTC. The encoded protein is CASSSSSDEQFF.

The rearrangement links TRBV6-5 to TRBJ2-4, with D possibly TRBD1 on 6 matching bases. Between the trimmed V and J ends, which lost 6 bases and 1 base, there was a span of 7 bases. Germline V gene data show CDR1 as MNHEY and CDR2 as SVGAGI. The CDR3 has 13 residues. CDR3 DNA sequence: TGTGCCAGCAGGCAGGGGGCCAAAAACATTCAGTACTTC. This gives the protein CASRQGAKNIQYF.

The rearrangement joins TRBV5-1 to TRBJ2-1; 13 bases agree with TRBD2. V was clipped by 2 bases and J by 4 bases; unmatched bases: 9. This CDR3 has 18 amino acids. In germline, CDR1 is SGHRS, CDR2 YFSETQ. The CDR3 DNA reads TGCGCCAGCAGCTTCTATGCGACTAGCGGGGGGTTTTACAATGAGCAGTTCTTC. It yields the protein CASSFYATSGGFYNEQFF.

The sample holds a few counts of this clone. V gene TRBV6-4 combines with J gene TRBJ2-7; D unclear. Trimming shortened V by 3 bases and J by 0 bases, and 6 bases separated the two germline ends. Germline V gene data show CDR1 as MRHNA and CDR2 as SNTAGT. This CDR3 has 13 residues. The CDR3 DNA is TGTGCCAGCAGTGAGGAGAGCTCCTACGAGCAGTACTTC. It yields the protein CASSEESSYEQYF.

The chain couples TRBV5-1 to TRBJ2-7, with D tentatively TRBD2 (5 bases). Germline V CDR1 and CDR2: SGHRS, YFSETQ. This CDR3 spans 13 amino acids. V shed 0 bases and J shed 7 bases, with 11 bases lying between them. CDR3 DNA: TGCGCCAGCAGCTTGGGGTTAACGGGGGAGCAGTACTTC. Its translation is CASSLGLTGEQYF.

The V gene is TRBV27, the J gene TRBJ1-2; D is unresolved. The CDR3 is 13 residues long. Germline-derived CDR1 and CDR2 are MNHEY and SMNVEV (reference sequence). V was trimmed by 2 bases and J by 0 bases, leaving 4 bases between them. The CDR3, as DNA: TGTGCCAGCAGTTTAGGAGCTAACTATGGCTACACCTTC. Translating it yields CASSLGANYGYTF.

V usage is TRBV11-1 and J usage is TRBJ2-1; D uncertain. The V gene lost 5 bases and the J gene lost 9 bases, with 8 bases spanning the gap. Germline V gene lookup returns CDR1 SGHAT and CDR2 FQDESV (reference sequence). The CDR3 covers 11 residues. This CDR3 reads CASSRAVEQFF. The CDR3 DNA follows: TGTGCCAGCAGCAGGGCGGTTGAGCAGTTCTTC.

V and J are TRBV7-8 and TRBJ1-1, with D possibly being TRBD1 (5 bases). CDR1 is SGHVS and CDR2 is FQNEAQ in the germline V gene. Trimming removed 5 bases from V and 1 base from J, with 8 bases in between. The CDR3 contains 13 residues. CDR3 in amino acids: CASSATGNTEAFF. CDR3 in DNA: TGTGCCAGCAGCGCAACAGGGAACACTGAAGCTTTCTTT.

V is TRBV19 and J is TRBJ2-2; 9 positions match TRBD1. The CDR3 consists of 15 residues. The germline CDR1 and CDR2 sequences are LNHDA and SQIVND (reference sequence). Trimming cost V 4 bases and J 5 bases; bases outside gene matches: 5. The CDR3 DNA sequence: TGTGCCAGTAGTAGAGACAGGGGGTTGACCGGGGAGCTGTTTTTT. Translating it yields CASSRDRGLTGELFF.

The V and J genes are TRBV2 and TRBJ2-7, with D unresolved. Trimming pared 7 bases from V and 3 bases from J, leaving 13 bases between. This CDR3 spans 13 amino acids. From germline, CDR1 is SNHLY and CDR2 FYNNEI. The CDR3 nucleotides are TGTGCCAGCAACCCAGAAACCCTCTACGAGCAGTACTTC. Amino acids: CASNPETLYEQYF.